The rows below give T cell receptor beta chains drawn from one sample of a study of OX40 agonist ivuxolimab in advanced cancers. Profiled with immunoSEQ multiplex PCR; TCRdb holds only in-frame clones, not every one. The sample has roughly 23,000 clones; roughly three quarters are singletons. Sequencing used CD4+ or CD8+ T cells sorted from blood, obtained in a trial of the OX40 agonist ivuxolimab. The receptors here all came from an adult with an advanced solid tumor such as melanoma, head and neck, liver or kidney cancer. The CDR3 runs from the conserved cysteine through the conserved F or W. A D gene is named only where the DNA matches it firmly. Clone size is shown for a subset of rows, as once, few, many or a class of expanded clone.

DNA: TGTGCCAGCGCAGGGACCTCCTACGAGCAGTACTTC
CDR3: CASAGTSYEQYF
size: few
D: -
V: TRBV7-9
J: TRBJ2-7

DNA: TGTGCCAGTAGCATTCGGCGGAGGGAGAACACTGAAGCTTTCTTT
CDR3: CASSIRRRENTEAFF
size: -
D: -
V: TRBV19
J: TRBJ1-1

DNA: TGTGCCAGTAGTGGGTGGACAGCTAACTATGGCTACACCTTC
CDR3: CASSGWTANYGYTF
size: -
D: -
V: TRBV19
J: TRBJ1-2

DNA: TGTGCCGTGGGGGGCAGAGTGAACACTGAAGCTTTCTTT
CDR3: CAVGGRVNTEAFF
size: -
D: -
V: TRBV19
J: TRBJ1-1

DNA: TGTGCCAGCTCACCAGGAACAGGGCGGGGTGAAAAACTGTTTTTT
CDR3: CASSPGTGRGEKLFF
size: -
D: -
V: TRBV18
J: TRBJ1-4

DNA: TGTGCCAGCAGCTTAGGTTTATCTCACACAGATACGCAGTATTTT
CDR3: CASSLGLSHTDTQYF
size: medium-sized
D: -
V: TRBV11-2
J: TRBJ2-3

DNA: TGTGCCAGTAGGCTCCCGGGACAGATGAACACTGAAGCTTTCTTT
CDR3: CASRLPGQMNTEAFF
size: -
D: TRBD1
V: TRBV19
J: TRBJ1-1

DNA: TGTGCCAGCAGTCAGACGACCGGGACAGGGTGGGAAGGGCAGCCCCAGCATTTT
CDR3: CASSQTTGTGWEGQPQHF
size: few
D: TRBD1
V: TRBV27
J: TRBJ1-5

DNA: TGTGCCAGCAGCTCCCGAGATGCAACTAATGAAAAACTGTTTTTT
CDR3: CASSSRDATNEKLFF
size: -
D: -
V: TRBV11-1
J: TRBJ1-4

DNA: TGTGCCAGCAGCTTGGAGTATGGGCCCCTCCACTTT
CDR3: CASSLEYGPLHF
size: few
D: -
V: TRBV5-4
J: TRBJ1-6

DNA: TGTGCCAGCAGGGCGGGGCTGGAGCAGCCCCAGCATTTT
CDR3: CASRAGLEQPQHF
size: -
D: -
V: TRBV21-1
J: TRBJ1-5

DNA: TGTGCCAGCAGTGATCGTGGCTCCGGTAACACCGGGGAGCTGTTTTTT
CDR3: CASSDRGSGNTGELFF
size: -
D: -
V: TRBV6-1
J: TRBJ2-2

DNA: TGCGCCAGCAGCTTGACCAGCGGACAGGGAGGGTATGGCTACACCTTC
CDR3: CASSLTSGQGGYGYTF
size: -
D: TRBD1
V: TRBV5-1
J: TRBJ1-2

DNA: TGCGCCAGCAGCTTGGCTCCCTACACTGAAGCTTTCTTT
CDR3: CASSLAPYTEAFF
size: -
D: -
V: TRBV5-1
J: TRBJ1-1

DNA: TGTGCCAGCACTCTCTTGGGGAGGAGGGATCAGCCCCAGCATTTT
CDR3: CASTLLGRRDQPQHF
size: few
D: -
V: TRBV28
J: TRBJ1-5

DNA: TGTGCCAGCAGCTTAGTTGGGGGCAGATCGATTAACTATGGCTACACCTTC
CDR3: CASSLVGGRSINYGYTF
size: -
D: -
V: TRBV7-9
J: TRBJ1-2

DNA: TGTGCCAGCAGTTTACAGGTAGTTTCAGATACGCAGTATTTT
CDR3: CASSLQVVSDTQYF
size: -
D: -
V: TRBV27
J: TRBJ2-3

DNA: TGTGCCAGCTCACCAAACGGACAGCAAGAGACCCAGTACTTC
CDR3: CASSPNGQQETQYF
size: once
D: -
V: TRBV18
J: TRBJ2-5

DNA: TGTGCCAGTAGTATAGGTGGGGGAGCCAAAAACATTCAGTACTTC
CDR3: CASSIGGGAKNIQYF
size: -
D: -
V: TRBV19
J: TRBJ2-4

DNA: TGTGCCAGCAGTGACTCGACAAATTCACCCCTCCACTTT
CDR3: CASSDSTNSPLHF
size: few
D: -
V: TRBV6-4
J: TRBJ1-6

DNA: TGTGCCAGCTCACCACGGACTAGCGGGGGCGATACGCAGTATTTT
CDR3: CASSPRTSGGDTQYF
size: once
D: TRBD2
V: TRBV18
J: TRBJ2-3

DNA: TGTGCCAGTAGCGCGTGGGACGTAAATTCACCCCTCCACTTT
CDR3: CASSAWDVNSPLHF
size: few
D: -
V: TRBV19
J: TRBJ1-6

DNA: TGTGCCAGCAGGACCGGGACTAGTAACGAGCAGTACTTC
CDR3: CASRTGTSNEQYF
size: once
D: TRBD2
V: TRBV5-4
J: TRBJ2-7

DNA: TGCAGCGTTGAAGTGATGTCGAACACTGAAGCTTTCTTT
CDR3: CSVEVMSNTEAFF
size: -
D: -
V: TRBV29-1
J: TRBJ1-1

DNA: TGTGCCAGAAGCTTCGGTGACCGGGACAAGAATCAGCCCCAGCATTTT
CDR3: CARSFGDRDKNQPQHF
size: -
D: -
V: TRBV7-5
J: TRBJ1-5

DNA: TGTGCCAGCAGCCCCCCCGCCCATGCGGCCGGTACGCAGTATTTT
CDR3: CASSPPAHAAGTQYF
size: -
D: -
V: TRBV7-2
J: TRBJ2-3

DNA: TGTGCCAGCAGTGAAGCCCGCACAGGGAGGAATGAGCAGTTCTTC
CDR3: CASSEARTGRNEQFF
size: -
D: -
V: TRBV6-1
J: TRBJ2-1

DNA: TGTGCCAGCAGCAAAGAACGGTGCCCCTACTCTGGAAACACCATATATTTT
CDR3: CASSKERCPYSGNTIYF
size: once
D: -
V: TRBV21-1
J: TRBJ1-3

DNA: TGTGCCAGCAGTTTAGGACAGGGGGACTACGAGCAGTACTTC
CDR3: CASSLGQGDYEQYF
size: -
D: TRBD1
V: TRBV27
J: TRBJ2-7

DNA: TGTGCTAGTGGTTTCTTTCTCGGGGACAGCTCCGCGGGGGTGAACACTGAAGCTTTCTTT
CDR3: CASGFFLGDSSAGVNTEAFF
size: -
D: TRBD1
V: TRBV12-5
J: TRBJ1-1

DNA: TGTGCCAGCAGCTCACAGGGGGCGGCGAATTCACCCCTCCACTTT
CDR3: CASSSQGAANSPLHF
size: -
D: TRBD1
V: TRBV9
J: TRBJ1-6

DNA: TGCAGCGGGGGGCAAGAGACCCAGTACTTC
CDR3: CSGGQETQYF
size: -
D: -
V: TRBV29-1
J: TRBJ2-5

DNA: TGTGCCAGCAGCCCAGGGGTGGGGGAGACCCAGTACTTC
CDR3: CASSPGVGETQYF
size: -
D: -
V: TRBV7-2
J: TRBJ2-5

DNA: TGTGCCAGCAGCCAAGCGGCGGGTATGAAGACCCAGTACTTC
CDR3: CASSQAAGMKTQYF
size: -
D: -
V: TRBV14
J: TRBJ2-5

DNA: TGTGCCAGCCAAACAGGGAGCAATTACTATGGCTACACCTTC
CDR3: CASQTGSNYYGYTF
size: few
D: -
V: TRBV6-1
J: TRBJ1-2

DNA: TGTGCCAGCAGTTTATTGGGACAGGGGCAAGAGACCCAGTACTTC
CDR3: CASSLLGQGQETQYF
size: -
D: TRBD1
V: TRBV27
J: TRBJ2-5

DNA: TGTGCCAGCAGCTTAGGGGGGGGGCTCTCAGACTACGAGCAGTACTTC
CDR3: CASSLGGGLSDYEQYF
size: -
D: -
V: TRBV7-8
J: TRBJ2-7

DNA: TGTGCCAGCAGCTTTTCACGGGACATCCTTCAGCCCCAGCATTTT
CDR3: CASSFSRDILQPQHF
size: -
D: -
V: TRBV7-8
J: TRBJ1-5

DNA: TGCGCCAGCCATTCCGGGGGAACTTCGAACACTGAAGCTTTCTTT
CDR3: CASHSGGTSNTEAFF
size: -
D: -
V: TRBV5-1
J: TRBJ1-1

DNA: TGTGCCATCAGGGGGACAGGGGAGACCCAGTACTTC
CDR3: CAIRGTGETQYF
size: -
D: TRBD1
V: TRBV10-3
J: TRBJ2-5

DNA: TGTGCCAGCAGTTTTGCAGGAGAGACCCAGTACTTC
CDR3: CASSFAGETQYF
size: -
D: -
V: TRBV27
J: TRBJ2-5

DNA: TGTGCCAGCAGTTTATTGTTTGGAAGCTCTGGAAACACCATATATTTT
CDR3: CASSLLFGSSGNTIYF
size: -
D: -
V: TRBV28
J: TRBJ1-3

DNA: TGTGCCAGCAGTGGGGGGCTTTGGTCGAGTTCACCCCTCCACTTT
CDR3: CASSGGLWSSSPLHF
size: -
D: -
V: TRBV28
J: TRBJ1-6

DNA: TGTGCCAGCAGTCCCCGAGGACTAGCGGGAACGGAGACCCAGTACTTC
CDR3: CASSPRGLAGTETQYF
size: -
D: TRBD2
V: TRBV28
J: TRBJ2-5

DNA: TGTGCCAGCAGGCCCGGACTAGCGGAAAACAATGAGCAGTTCTTC
CDR3: CASRPGLAENNEQFF
size: -
D: TRBD2
V: TRBV7-2
J: TRBJ2-1

DNA: TGTGCCAGCAGTGAAGAGTTGGGGGGCAGGGGCTATGGCTACACCTTC
CDR3: CASSEELGGRGYGYTF
size: -
D: -
V: TRBV2
J: TRBJ1-2

DNA: TGTGCCAGCAGTTTACATGCAACTAATGAAAAACTGTTTTTT
CDR3: CASSLHATNEKLFF
size: -
D: -
V: TRBV28
J: TRBJ1-4

DNA: TGTGCCAGCAGTGTTACTAACACCGGGGAGCTGTTTTTT
CDR3: CASSVTNTGELFF
size: -
D: -
V: TRBV6-1
J: TRBJ2-2

DNA: TGTGCCAGTAGTATAGTACGGGGAGCGGGGGGGGAATTCCAAGAGACCCAGTACTTC
CDR3: CASSIVRGAGGEFQETQYF
size: -
D: TRBD2
V: TRBV19
J: TRBJ2-5

DNA: TGTGCCAGCAGTGTTACGGCCTATGGCTACACCTTC
CDR3: CASSVTAYGYTF
size: once
D: -
V: TRBV6-1
J: TRBJ1-2

DNA: TGTGCTAGCAGCTTAGGGGGCGGAACTAATGAAAAACTGTTTTTT
CDR3: CASSLGGGTNEKLFF
size: -
D: TRBD1
V: TRBV7-7
J: TRBJ1-4

DNA: TGTGCCAGCAGGGCTAGAGAGGGAGGCGAGCAGTACTTC
CDR3: CASRAREGGEQYF
size: -
D: -
V: TRBV27
J: TRBJ2-7